Sequencing of this T cell receptor beta chain was carried out in a study of human T cells and chemical hapten exposure. Study details: Weekly scalp doses of diphenylcyclopropenone were given to patients during the approximately 25-week study. Readings were taken at 6 days from patch tests that had applied 0.01% DPC to the upper back.

V lost 5 bases to trimming and J lost 2 bases, with 13 bases between them. From germline, CDR1 is MDHEN and CDR2 SYDVKM. This CDR3 is 14 amino acids long. Time point of the sample: pre-sensitization, week 0. Treatment defined: therapeutic diphenylcyclopropenone sensitization with weekly scalp DPC. The sample holds a few counts of this clonotype. The antigen is undetermined. TCRdb re-called the RACE reads with MiXCR, one entry per CDR3 protein. This sample has more than 300,000 distinct CDR3 sequences, with 4.5% to 5.5% found just once. Whole-study findings and limits: Every donor had alopecia, and their immune response may therefore differ from healthy people's. High-frequency TCRs, those above 1 in 1000, stayed the same after DPC sensitization.

This material consisted of whole blood, taken in connection with sensitization to the hapten diphenylcyclopropenone (DPC). The clonotype comes from a woman between 45 and 60 years old with alopecia areata. Some clones in this sample may be carry-over from other donors' samples. The chain is built from TRBV28 and TRBJ2-7; D is perhaps TRBD2 (6 bases). The CDR3 nucleotides are TGTGCCAGCAGTGGGAGGAGCGATACCTACGAGCAGTACTTC. Protein sequence: CASSGRSDTYEQYF.